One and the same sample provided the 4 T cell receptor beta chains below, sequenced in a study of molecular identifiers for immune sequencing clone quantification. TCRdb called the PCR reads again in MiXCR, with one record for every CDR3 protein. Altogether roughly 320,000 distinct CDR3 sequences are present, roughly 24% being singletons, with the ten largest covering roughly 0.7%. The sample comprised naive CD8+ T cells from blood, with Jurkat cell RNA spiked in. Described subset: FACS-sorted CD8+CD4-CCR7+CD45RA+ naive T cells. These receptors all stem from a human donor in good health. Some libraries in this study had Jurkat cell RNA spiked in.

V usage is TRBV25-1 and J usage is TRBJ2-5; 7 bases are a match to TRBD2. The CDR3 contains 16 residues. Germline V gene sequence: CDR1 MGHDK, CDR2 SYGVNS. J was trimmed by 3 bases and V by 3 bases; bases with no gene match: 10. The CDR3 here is CASSDTTSVREETQYF. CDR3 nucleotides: TGTGCCAGCAGTGATACCACTAGCGTGAGGGAAGAGACCCAGTACTTC.

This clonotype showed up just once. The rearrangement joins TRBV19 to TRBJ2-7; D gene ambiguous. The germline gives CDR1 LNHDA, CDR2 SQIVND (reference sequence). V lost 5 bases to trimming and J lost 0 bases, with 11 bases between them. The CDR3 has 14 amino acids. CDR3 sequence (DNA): TGTGCCAGTAGTTCGGCGGAGAGCTCCTACGAGCAGTACTTC. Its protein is CASSSAESSYEQYF.

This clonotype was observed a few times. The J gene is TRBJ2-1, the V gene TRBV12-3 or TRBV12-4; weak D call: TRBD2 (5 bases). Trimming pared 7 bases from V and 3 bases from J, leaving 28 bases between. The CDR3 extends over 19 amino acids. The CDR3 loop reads CASTPAYGLAGLDYNEQFF. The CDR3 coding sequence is TGTGCCAGCACCCCAGCTTATGGTCTGGCGGGCTTAGACTACAATGAGCAGTTCTTC.

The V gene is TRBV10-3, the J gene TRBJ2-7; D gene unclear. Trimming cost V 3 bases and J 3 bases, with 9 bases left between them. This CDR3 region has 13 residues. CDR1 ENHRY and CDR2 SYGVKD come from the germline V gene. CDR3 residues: CAISDLQHYEQYF. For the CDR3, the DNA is TGTGCCATCAGTGACCTACAGCACTACGAGCAGTACTTC.